The 16 T cell receptor beta chains in this list originate from one sample, sequenced in a study of graft-versus-host responses after intestinal transplantation. Libraries were prepared by immunoSEQ multiplex PCR; TCRdb keeps only in-frame clonotypes and omits some of them. The data contain fewer than 60,000 clones, 65% to 85% of them singletons. The antigens for these receptors are not known. This material consisted of unstimulated CD4+ T cells sorted from spleen or lymph node cells, taken before transplant. The receptors were sampled from a human donor who was the organ donor for an intestinal transplant.

The chain uses TRBV19 and TRBJ1-2; TRBD1 matches 7 bases. The ends lost 3 bases at V and 4 bases at J; junction bases unmatched: 5. The CDR3 is 14 amino acids. CDR1 is LNHDA and CDR2 is SQIVND in the germline V gene (reference sequence). The CDR3 nucleotides are TGTGCCAGTAGTATTTATCCAGGGGGCTATGGCTACACCTTC. It encodes CASSIYPGGYGYTF.

The chain has TRBV19 and TRBJ1-2; D might be TRBD1 (5 bases). The V end lost 10 bases, the J end lost 3 bases, and 12 bases lay between the germline ends. The CDR3 extends over 12 amino acids. The germline CDR1 and CDR2 sequences are LNHDA and SQIVND (reference sequence). CDR3 sequence reads: CATQVLDYGYTF. The CDR3 nucleotides are TGTGCCACACAGGTGCTGGACTATGGCTACACCTTC.

The genes are TRBV7-9 and TRBJ1-4; no reliable D call. V was shortened by 1 base and J by 4 bases, with 7 bases between the two germline ends. This CDR3 is built from 14 residues. Germline lookup yields CDR1 SEHNR and CDR2 FQNEAQ (reference sequence). CDR3 residues: CASSLVPNNEKLFF. The CDR3, as DNA: TGTGCCAGCAGCTTAGTTCCGAATAATGAAAAACTGTTTTTT.

The chain employs TRBV6-1 and TRBJ2-1, with 11 bases identical to TRBD2. Germline CDR1 reads MNHNS; CDR2 reads SASEGT. The CDR3 covers 13 residues. After removal of 8 bases from V and 8 bases from J, the junction contained 5 bases not matched to a gene. CDR3 amino acids: CASLGLAGYEQFF. The CDR3 nucleotides are TGTGCCAGCTTAGGACTAGCGGGCTATGAGCAGTTCTTC.

The chain joins TRBV7-8 to TRBJ2-5, with D perhaps matching TRBD1 (5 bases). CDR1 is SGHVS and CDR2 is FQNEAQ in the germline V gene. Trimming removed 5 bases at V and 3 bases at J, with 19 bases between. The CDR3 length is 16 residues. CDR3 nucleotide sequence: TGTGCCAGCAGCCTCTCAGGCCAGGGATGGAAAGAGACCCAGTACTTC. This translates into CASSLSGQGWKETQYF. The variable domain in full, with the rest retrieved from reference TRBV7-8 and TRBJ2-5, is GAGVSQSPRYKVAKRGQDVALRCDPISGHVSLFWYQQALGQGPEFLTYFQNEAQLDKSGLPSDRFFAERPEGSVSTLKIQRTQQEDSAVYLCASSLSGQGWKETQYFGPGTRLLVL.

The DNA of the CDR3 is TGTGCCAGCAAAAAGGGAAACTCTGGAAACACCATATATTTT. Amino acids: CASKKGNSGNTIYF. The chain carries TRBV14 and TRBJ1-3; D not resolved. Germline V gene data show CDR1 as SGHDN and CDR2 as FVKESK. The V gene lost 7 bases and the J gene lost 0 bases, with 10 bases spanning the gap. The CDR3 has 14 residues.

The V gene is TRBV19, the J gene TRBJ1-2; D not resolved. The CDR3 sequence is 14 residues long. V lost 2 bases, J lost 1 base, and 8 bases lay in between. Germline CDR1 LNHDA, CDR2 SQIVND (reference sequence). In DNA form, the CDR3 reads TGTGCCAGTAGTATAAGCAAGAATAACTATGGCTACACCTTC. Encoded protein: CASSISKNNYGYTF.

This clone was seen a few times. This chain links TRBV6-5 with TRBJ1-2; D possibly corresponds to TRBD1 (6 bases). Trimming took 0 bases from V and 7 from J, leaving 12 bases between them. This CDR3 has 14 amino acids. Germline loops: CDR1 MNHEY, CDR2 SVGAGI. The CDR3 DNA sequence: TGTGCCAGCAGTTACTCGAGGGGGGCGAGTGGCTACACCTTC. It encodes CASSYSRGASGYTF.

The rearrangement joins TRBV5-8 to TRBJ1-1; unclear D gene. The germline CDR1 and CDR2 sequences are SGHTS and YDEGEE. This CDR3 has 12 amino acids. With 2 bases removed from V and 6 bases from J, the gap between germline ends came to 8 bases. Written as DNA, the CDR3 is TGTGCCAGCAGCTTTATAATCCCTGAAGCTTTCTTT. This gives the protein CASSFIIPEAFF.

The V call is TRBV23-1, the J call TRBJ2-6; possibly TRBD1 for D (6 bases). TRBV23-1 is an open reading frame, and its role is uncertain. Trimming removed 4 bases at V and 0 bases at J, with 19 bases between. This CDR3 contains 19 residues. In DNA, the CDR3 is TGCGCCAGCAGTCCCCTGGGGGCAGGCTTACTCTCTGGGGCCAACGTCCTGACTTTC. It translates to CASSPLGAGLLSGANVLTF.

This rearrangement joins TRBV6-5 to TRBJ2-1; unclear D gene. This CDR3 is built from 15 residues. Per germline, CDR1 MNHEY and CDR2 SVGAGI. Trimming shortened V by 3 bases and J by 4 bases, and 13 bases separated the two germline ends. The CDR3 DNA follows: TGTGCCAGCAGTTATGTTCCCACTCCTTACAATGAGCAGTTCTTC. The encoded protein is CASSYVPTPYNEQFF.

The chain uses TRBV5-4 and TRBJ2-1; possible D gene TRBD2, 6 bases. Germline V gene data show CDR1 as SGHNT and CDR2 as YYREEE (reference sequence). The CDR3 is 14 residues long. V shed 2 bases and J shed 5 bases, with 11 bases lying between them. This chain's CDR3 is CASSFEIADNEQFF. The CDR3 DNA reads as TGTGCCAGCAGCTTCGAGATAGCGGACAATGAGCAGTTCTTC. Supplemented by reference TRBV5-4 and TRBJ2-1, the full variable domain reads ETGVTQSPTHLIKTRGQQVTLRCSSQSGHNTVSWYQQALGQGPQFIFQYYREEENGRGNFPPRFSGLQFPNYSSELNVNALELDDSALYLCASSFEIADNEQFFGPGTRLTVL.

V gene TRBV11-3 combines with J gene TRBJ1-5; the D is unclear. V shed 5 bases and J shed 3 bases, with 8 bases lying between them. CDR1 is SGHNT and CDR2 is YENEEA in the germline V gene. The CDR3 sequence is 13 residues long. As DNA, the CDR3 is TGTGCCAGCAGCCCTGGCTCCAATCAGCCCCAGCATTTT. Amino acids: CASSPGSNQPQHF.

V usage is TRBV7-9 and J usage is TRBJ2-5, with 10 nucleotides matching TRBD1. With 3 bases clipped from V and 5 bases from J, the junction kept 9 bases outside the gene matches. CDR3 length equals 16 residues. The germline V gene has CDR1 SEHNR and CDR2 FQNEAQ (reference sequence). For the CDR3, the DNA is TGTGCCAGCAGCTTGAGAAGGACAGGGGGAGGGGAGACCCAGTACTTC. Protein product: CASSLRRTGGGETQYF.

This chain links TRBV29-1 with TRBJ2-1; 8 bases agree with TRBD1. This CDR3 region has 15 residues. Trimming removed 1 base from V and 9 bases from J; junction bases left unmatched: 11. The germline CDR1 and CDR2 sequences are SQVTM and ANQGSEA. The CDR3 sequence is CSVEGPRTGKGEQFF. CDR3 DNA: TGCAGCGTTGAAGGCCCACGGACAGGGAAGGGTGAGCAGTTCTTC.

The V call is TRBV5-1, the J call TRBJ2-3, with 14 bases matching TRBD2. Germline-derived CDR1 and CDR2 are SGHRS and YFSETQ. The CDR3 is 14 amino acids. V shed 6 bases, J shed 5 bases, and the junction held 2 bases outside the gene matches. The CDR3 spells CASTGTSGRDTQYF. The CDR3 nucleotides read TGCGCCAGCACCGGGACTAGCGGGAGAGATACGCAGTATTTT.